This T cell receptor (beta chain) is from a study of T cells in Graves' hyperthyroidism and ophthalmopathy. Preceding any ophthalmopathy symptoms, the blood sample dates from first hyperthyroidism diagnosis. Regions amplified from RNA transcripts were the TCR beta CDR3 regions. First-round RT-PCR targeting the TCR CDR3 was performed with the HTBI primer set. From the multiplex PCR reads, TCRdb called clonotypes with MiXCR, one entry per CDR3 protein. Among around 700,000 distinct CDR3 sequences listed, over 15% were seen once. Germline CDR1 is MGHRA and CDR2 is YSYEKL. The CDR3 loop spans 15 amino acids. Trimming removed 1 base at V and 2 bases at J, with 11 bases between.

This TCR was sampled from a woman aged 45 to 65 with Graves' hyperthyroidism that later progressed to Graves' ophthalmopathy. Source material: blood. The chain links TRBV4-1 to TRBJ2-5; a weak D match, TRBD2 (6 bases). CDR3: CASSQATRWQETQYF. As DNA, the CDR3 is TGCGCCAGCAGCCAAGCGACTAGATGGCAAGAGACCCAGTACTTC.